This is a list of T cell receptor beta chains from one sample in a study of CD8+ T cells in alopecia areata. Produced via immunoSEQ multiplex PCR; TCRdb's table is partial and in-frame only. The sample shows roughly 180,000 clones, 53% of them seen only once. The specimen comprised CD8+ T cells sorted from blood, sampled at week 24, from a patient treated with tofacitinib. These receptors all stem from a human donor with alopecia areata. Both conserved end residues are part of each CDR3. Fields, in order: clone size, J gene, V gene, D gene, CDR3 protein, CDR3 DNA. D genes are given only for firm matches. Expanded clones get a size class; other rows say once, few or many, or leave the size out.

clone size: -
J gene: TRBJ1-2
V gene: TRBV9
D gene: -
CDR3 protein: CASSVGTNYGYTF
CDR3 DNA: TGTGCCAGCAGCGTAGGGACAAACTATGGCTACACCTTC

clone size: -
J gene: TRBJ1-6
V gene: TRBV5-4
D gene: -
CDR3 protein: CASSPVDRYNSPLHF
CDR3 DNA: TGTGCCAGCAGCCCAGTTGACAGGTATAATTCACCCCTCCACTTT

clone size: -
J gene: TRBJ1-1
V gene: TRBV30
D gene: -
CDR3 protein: CAWRRDFMNTEAFF
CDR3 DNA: TGTGCCTGGAGGAGGGATTTCATGAACACTGAAGCTTTCTTT

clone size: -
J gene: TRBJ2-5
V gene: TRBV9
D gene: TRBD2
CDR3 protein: CASSATSGGAEETQYF
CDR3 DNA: TGTGCCAGCAGCGCGACTAGCGGGGGGGCCGAAGAGACCCAGTACTTC

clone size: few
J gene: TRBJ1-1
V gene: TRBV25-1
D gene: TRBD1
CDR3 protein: CASSETGKTEAFF
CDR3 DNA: TGTGCCAGCAGTGAGACAGGGAAGACTGAAGCTTTCTTT

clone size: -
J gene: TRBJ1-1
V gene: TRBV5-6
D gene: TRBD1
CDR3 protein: CASSLGTGRRDTEAFF
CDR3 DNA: TGTGCCAGCAGCTTGGGGACAGGGCGGCGGGACACTGAAGCTTTCTTT

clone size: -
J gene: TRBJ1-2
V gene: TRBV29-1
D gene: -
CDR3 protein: CSVAGGSYGYTF
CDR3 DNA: TGCAGCGTCGCCGGGGGGTCCTATGGCTACACCTTC

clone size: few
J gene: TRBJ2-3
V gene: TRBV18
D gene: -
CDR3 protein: CASSPESGTDTQYF
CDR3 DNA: TGTGCCAGCTCACCAGAATCCGGTACAGATACGCAGTATTTT

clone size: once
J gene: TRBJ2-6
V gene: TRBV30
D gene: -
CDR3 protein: CASTGLSSGANVLTF
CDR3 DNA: TGTGCCAGTACAGGGCTGTCCTCTGGGGCCAACGTCCTGACTTTC

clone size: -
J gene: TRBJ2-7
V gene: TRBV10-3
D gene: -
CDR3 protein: CAISEGAEQYF
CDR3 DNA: TGTGCCATCAGTGAGGGTGCCGAGCAGTACTTC

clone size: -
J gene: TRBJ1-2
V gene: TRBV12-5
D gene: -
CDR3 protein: CASGLVLGEKPPYGYTF
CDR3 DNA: TGTGCTAGTGGTTTGGTACTTGGCGAAAAACCCCCCTATGGCTACACCTTC

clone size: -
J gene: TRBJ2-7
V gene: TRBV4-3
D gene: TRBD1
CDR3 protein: CASSQDSGTGAYEQYF
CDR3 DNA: TGCGCCAGCAGCCAAGATTCCGGGACAGGGGCCTACGAGCAGTACTTC

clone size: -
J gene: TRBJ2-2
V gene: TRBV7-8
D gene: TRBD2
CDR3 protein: CASSLAGGGGGGTGELFF
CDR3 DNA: TGTGCCAGCAGCTTAGCGGGCGGCGGGGGGGGCGGAACCGGGGAGCTGTTTTTT

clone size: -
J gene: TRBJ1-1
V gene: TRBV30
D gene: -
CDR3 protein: CAWSEGRAAFGAFF
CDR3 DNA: TGTGCCTGGAGTGAGGGACGGGCTGCCTTTGGGGCTTTCTTT

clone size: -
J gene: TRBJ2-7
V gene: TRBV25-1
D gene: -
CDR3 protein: CASSFKGSLTWEQYF
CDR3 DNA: TGTGCCAGCAGCTTTAAGGGCTCCCTGACGTGGGAGCAGTACTTC

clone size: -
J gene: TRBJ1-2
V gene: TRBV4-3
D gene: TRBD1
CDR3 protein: CASSQDPGTGYGYTF
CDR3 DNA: TGCGCCAGCAGCCAAGATCCCGGGACAGGGTATGGCTACACCTTC

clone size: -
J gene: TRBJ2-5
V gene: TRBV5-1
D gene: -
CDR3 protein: CASSFTVTGGSETQYF
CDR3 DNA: TGCGCCAGCAGCTTTACTGTTACGGGGGGCTCGGAGACCCAGTACTTC

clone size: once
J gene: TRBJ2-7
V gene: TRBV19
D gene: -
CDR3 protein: CASSPGTAYEQYF
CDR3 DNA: TGTGCCAGTAGTCCAGGCACAGCCTACGAGCAGTACTTC

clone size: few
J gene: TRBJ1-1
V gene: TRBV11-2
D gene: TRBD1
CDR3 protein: CASSGKAGGEAAEAFF
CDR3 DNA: TGTGCCAGCAGCGGGAAGGCAGGGGGCGAGGCTGCTGAAGCTTTCTTT

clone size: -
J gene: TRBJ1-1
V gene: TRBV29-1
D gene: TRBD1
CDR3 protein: CSVWDRGNTEAFF
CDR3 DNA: TGCAGCGTCTGGGACAGGGGGAACACTGAAGCTTTCTTT

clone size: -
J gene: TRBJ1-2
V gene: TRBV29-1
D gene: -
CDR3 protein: CSVEDRGDGYTF
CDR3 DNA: TGCAGCGTTGAAGACAGGGGCGATGGCTACACCTTC

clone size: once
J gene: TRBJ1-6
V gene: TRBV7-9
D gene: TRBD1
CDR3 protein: CASSTGALSPLHF
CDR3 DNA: TGTGCCAGCAGCACAGGGGCCTTGTCACCCCTCCACTTT

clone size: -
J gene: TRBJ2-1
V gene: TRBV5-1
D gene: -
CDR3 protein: CASSPDPSSYNEQFF
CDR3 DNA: TGCGCCAGCAGCCCCGACCCTAGCTCCTACAATGAGCAGTTCTTC

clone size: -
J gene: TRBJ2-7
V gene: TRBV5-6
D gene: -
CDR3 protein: CASSQGGRRKSYEQYF
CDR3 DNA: TGTGCCAGCAGCCAGGGGGGACGGCGAAAATCCTACGAGCAGTACTTC

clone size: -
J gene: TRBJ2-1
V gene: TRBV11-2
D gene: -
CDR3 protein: CASSLEYNEQFF
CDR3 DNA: TGTGCCAGCAGCTTAGAATACAATGAGCAGTTCTTC

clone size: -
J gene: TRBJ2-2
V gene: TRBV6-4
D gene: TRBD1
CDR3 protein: CASSGQGSGTGELFF
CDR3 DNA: TGTGCCAGCAGTGGACAGGGTAGTGGCACCGGGGAGCTGTTTTTT

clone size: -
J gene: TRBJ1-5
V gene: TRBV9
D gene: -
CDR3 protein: CASSVEGNRNQPQHF
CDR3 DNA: TGTGCCAGCAGCGTAGAGGGGAATCGCAATCAGCCCCAGCATTTT

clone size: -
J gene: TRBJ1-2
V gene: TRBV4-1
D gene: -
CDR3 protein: CASSPPEGGYTF
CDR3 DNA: TGCGCCAGCAGCCCCCCCGAGGGTGGCTACACCTTC

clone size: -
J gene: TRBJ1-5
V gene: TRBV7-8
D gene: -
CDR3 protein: CASAGGDQPQHF
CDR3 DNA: TGTGCCAGCGCAGGTGGGGATCAGCCCCAGCATTTT

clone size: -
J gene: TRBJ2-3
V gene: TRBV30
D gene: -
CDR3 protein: CAWDRLSRTDTQYF
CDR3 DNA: TGTGCCTGGGATCGGCTAAGTCGCACAGATACGCAGTATTTT

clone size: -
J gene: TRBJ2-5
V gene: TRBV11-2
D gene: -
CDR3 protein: CASSSVLETQYF
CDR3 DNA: TGTGCCAGCAGCTCCGTACTGGAGACCCAGTACTTC

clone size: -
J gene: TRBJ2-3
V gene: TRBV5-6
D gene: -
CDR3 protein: CASSFRDREITDTQYF
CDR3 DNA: TGTGCCAGCAGCTTCCGGGACCGCGAGATCACAGATACGCAGTATTTT

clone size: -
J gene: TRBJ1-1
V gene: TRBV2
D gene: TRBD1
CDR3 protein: CASSEEQTGAIIHTEAFF
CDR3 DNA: TGTGCCAGCAGTGAAGAACAGACAGGGGCCATAATTCACACTGAAGCTTTCTTT

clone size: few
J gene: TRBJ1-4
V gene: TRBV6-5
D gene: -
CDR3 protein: CASGRGPNEKLFF
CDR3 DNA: TGTGCCAGCGGACGGGGTCCGAATGAAAAACTGTTTTTT

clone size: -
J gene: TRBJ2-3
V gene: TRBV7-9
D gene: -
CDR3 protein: CASSISYTDTQYF
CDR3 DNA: TGTGCCAGCAGCATCAGTTACACAGATACGCAGTATTTT

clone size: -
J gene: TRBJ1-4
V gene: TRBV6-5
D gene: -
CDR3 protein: CASSYLKGEKLFF
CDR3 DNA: TGTGCCAGCAGTTACTTGAAGGGGGAAAAACTGTTTTTT

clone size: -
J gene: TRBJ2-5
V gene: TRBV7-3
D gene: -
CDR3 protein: CASSPTGSAGTQYF
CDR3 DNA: TGTGCCAGCAGCCCCACAGGCTCGGCGGGGACCCAGTACTTC

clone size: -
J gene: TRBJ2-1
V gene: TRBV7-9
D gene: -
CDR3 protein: CASSLAQGTSYNEQFF
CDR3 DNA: TGTGCCAGCAGCTTAGCGCAGGGGACCTCCTACAATGAGCAGTTCTTC

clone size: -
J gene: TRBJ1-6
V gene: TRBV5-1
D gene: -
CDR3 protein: CASSFDTNSPLHF
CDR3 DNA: TGCGCCAGCAGCTTTGACACAAATTCACCCCTCCACTTT

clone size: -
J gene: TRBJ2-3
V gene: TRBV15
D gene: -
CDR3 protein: CAASGDLTDTQYF
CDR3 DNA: TGTGCCGCCTCGGGGGACCTCACAGATACGCAGTATTTT

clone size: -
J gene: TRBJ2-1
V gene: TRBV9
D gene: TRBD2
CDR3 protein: CASSVGLAGGNEQFF
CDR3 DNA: TGTGCCAGCAGCGTGGGACTAGCGGGGGGGAATGAGCAGTTCTTC

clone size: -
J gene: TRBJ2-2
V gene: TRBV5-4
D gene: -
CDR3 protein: CASSPHGIDGELFF
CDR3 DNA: TGTGCCAGCAGCCCGCATGGGATCGACGGGGAGCTGTTTTTT

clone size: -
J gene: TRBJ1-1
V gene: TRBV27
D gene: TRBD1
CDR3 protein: CASSLRLLDRDDTEHWAFF
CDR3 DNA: TGTGCCAGCAGTTTACGTCTCCTTGACAGGGACGATACTGAACACTGGGCTTTCTTT

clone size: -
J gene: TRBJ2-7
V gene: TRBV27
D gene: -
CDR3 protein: CASSLFSQGEQYF
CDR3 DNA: TGTGCCAGCAGTTTATTCAGCCAGGGCGAGCAGTACTTC